This T cell receptor (beta chain) was found in a study of blood T cell repertoires in COVID-19. Study as a whole: The origin of the acute and convalescent COVID-19 samples was the United States, Italy and Spain. T cells, B-cell-depleted T cells, or PBMCs supplied cDNA or gDNA.

The germline CDR1 and CDR2 sequences are LNHDA and SQIVND (reference sequence). This CDR3 region has 15 residues. The V end was cut by 9 bases, the J end by 1 base, with 16 bases between. Original processing methods: For nucleated cells, counts were estimated from reference gene primer amplification. Sequenced by immunoSEQ multiplex PCR; TCRdb stores in-frame clones only, minus some. For V, J and clone size, that table is used; D and trimming come from the DNA. The table shows 35,000 to 45,000 clones, with 70% to 90% occurring only once. The chain has TRBV19 and TRBJ1-5, with D perhaps TRBD1 (6 bases). The sample comprised peripheral blood. The clonotype was recovered from a human donor in a cohort sampled during active COVID-19. The CDR3 sequence is CASGYSDRSNQPQHF. CDR3 sequence (DNA): TGTGCCAGCGGCTACTCGGACAGAAGCAATCAGCCCCAGCATTTT. The complete variable domain, with remaining parts taken from reference TRBV19 and TRBJ1-5, reads DGGITQSPKYLFRKEGQNVTLSCEQNLNHDAMYWYRQDPGQGLRLIYYSQIVNDFQKGDIAEGYSVSREKKESFPLTVTSAQKNPTAFYLCASGYSDRSNQPQHFGDGTRLSIL.